The 17 T cell receptor beta chains in this list originate from one sample, sequenced in a study of blood T cell repertoires in COVID-19. The method was immunoSEQ multiplex PCR; TCRdb's version includes in-frame clones alone and lacks a portion of them. This sample has hundreds of thousands of clones; 70% to 90% occur once, and the top ten carry about 4.3%. Sequenced input: PBMCs or T cells enriched from blood (not recorded which). All receptors derive from a young man with acute COVID-19.

The rearrangement links TRBV6-4 to TRBJ2-5; 11 bases line up with TRBD2. This CDR3 contains 18 residues. Germline CDR1 reads MRHNA; CDR2 reads SNTAGT. J gave up 2 bases and V 3 bases, and 11 bases lay outside the gene matches. The CDR3 is CASSEFPLGLAGQETQYF. The CDR3 coding sequence is TGTGCCAGCAGTGAATTTCCCCTAGGACTAGCGGGTCAAGAGACCCAGTACTTC.

CDR3 in DNA: TGTGCCAGCAGTTCCTGGACAGGGGCTACGGGTCAGCCCCAGCATTTT. Translating it yields CASSSWTGATGQPQHF. This chain uses TRBV6-5 with TRBJ1-5; the match to TRBD1 covers 9 bases. Germline-derived CDR1 and CDR2 are MNHEY and SVGAGI. Trimming removed 4 bases from V and 6 bases from J; junction bases left unmatched: 10. The CDR3 is 16 residues long.

CDR3 bases: TGTGCCAGCAGCTTAATGACAGCTGGGGCCAACGTCCTGACTTTC. This codes for CASSLMTAGANVLTF. The chain employs TRBV7-3 and TRBJ2-6; a possible D gene is TRBD1 (5 bases). The CDR3 totals 15 residues. Germline CDR1 SGHTA, CDR2 FQGTGA. The V end was cut by 1 base, the J end by 2 bases, with 6 bases between.

This chain joins TRBV5-1 and TRBJ2-2; TRBD1 aligns across 7 bases. Germline-derived CDR1 and CDR2 are SGHRS and YFSETQ. After removal of 2 bases from V and 5 bases from J, the junction contained 3 bases not matched to a gene. The CDR3 totals 14 residues. The chain's CDR3 is CASSFTGETGELFF. The CDR3 DNA follows: TGCGCCAGCAGCTTTACAGGGGAAACCGGGGAGCTGTTTTTT. The whole variable domain, filled in from reference TRBV5-1 and TRBJ2-2, reads KAGVTQTPRYLIKTRGQQVTLSCSPISGHRSVSWYQQTPGQGLQFLFEYFSETQRNKGNFPGRFSGRQFSNSRSEMNVSTLELGDSALYLCASSFTGETGELFFGEGSRLTVL.

The V call is TRBV20-1, the J call TRBJ1-2; tentative D call: TRBD1 (5 bases). Germline V gene sequence: CDR1 DFQATT, CDR2 SNEGSKA (reference sequence). The length of the CDR3 is 14 residues. V dropped 3 bases and J dropped 6 bases, with 17 bases sitting between them. CDR3 protein: CSASYVDRENGYTF. The CDR3 nucleotides read TGCAGTGCTAGTTACGTTGACAGAGAGAATGGCTACACCTTC.

V and J are TRBV7-9 and TRBJ2-1; a weak D match, TRBD2 (5 bases). The ends were cut back, 2 bases at V and 5 bases at J, with 10 bases in the middle. From germline, CDR1 is SEHNR and CDR2 FQNEAQ (reference sequence). The CDR3 contains 14 residues. The chain's CDR3 is CASSLRTPDNEQFF. The CDR3 nucleotides read TGTGCCAGCAGCTTACGGACTCCAGACAATGAGCAGTTCTTC.

The rearrangement links TRBV9 to TRBJ1-6, with 9 bases fitting TRBD1. The junction had 8 bases not matched to a gene; V was cut back by 4 bases and J by 9 bases. The CDR3 has 15 residues. CDR1 is SGDLS and CDR2 is YYNGEE in the germline V gene. The CDR3 DNA sequence: TGTGCCAGCAGCCCCGGGACAGGGCCTTCTTCACCCCTCCACTTT. Amino acid sequence: CASSPGTGPSSPLHF. Full variable domain (missing parts from reference TRBV9 and TRBJ1-6): DSGVTQTPKHLITATGQRVTLRCSPRSGDLSVYWYQQSLDQGLQFLIQYYNGEERAKGNILERFSAQQFPDLHSELNLSSLELGDSALYFCASSPGTGPSSPLHFGNGTRLTVT.

The chain carries TRBV5-1 and TRBJ2-1; D perhaps matches TRBD2 (5 bases). Trimming removed 4 bases at V and 1 base at J, with 9 bases between. Germline V gene data show CDR1 as SGHRS and CDR2 as YFSETQ. There are 14 residues in the CDR3. Here the CDR3 DNA reads TGCGCCAGCAGCCTTAGGACTTCCTACAATGAGCAGTTCTTC. This translates into CASSLRTSYNEQFF. Complete variable domain (other parts from reference TRBV5-1 and TRBJ2-1): KAGVTQTPRYLIKTRGQQVTLSCSPISGHRSVSWYQQTPGQGLQFLFEYFSETQRNKGNFPGRFSGRQFSNSRSEMNVSTLELGDSALYLCASSLRTSYNEQFFGPGTRLTVL.

This chain links TRBV21-1 with TRBJ1-1; the table's D call TRBD1 went unverified against the DNA. TRBV21-1 is annotated as a pseudogene. CDR3 length: 15 residues. The CDR3 region is CASRKNGTPNTEAFF. DNA of the CDR3: TGTGCCAGCAGAAAGAACGGGACACCGAACACTGAAGCTTTCTTT.

Turning to this clone: This sample also contains other DNA sequences that code for the same CDR3. V and J are TRBV11-2 and TRBJ1-2, with D unclear. CDR3 length: 13 residues. Germline assignment: CDR1 SGHAT and CDR2 FQNNGV. Deletions cut 1 base from V and 2 bases from J, with 5 bases between. The DNA of the CDR3 is TGTGCCAGCAGCTTAGGAGGAAACTATGGCTACACCTTC. Protein sequence: CASSLGGNYGYTF.

The V gene is TRBV6-5, the J gene TRBJ1-6; no firm D call. Germline values: CDR1 MNHEY, CDR2 SVGAGI. Between the trimmed V and J ends, which lost 2 bases and 7 bases, there was a span of 12 bases. The CDR3 covers 15 residues. CDR3 sequence: CASSYGRFPNSPLHF. The CDR3, as DNA: TGTGCCAGCAGTTACGGGAGGTTTCCAAATTCACCCCTCCACTTT.

In its sample, this clone was seen once. V and J are TRBV15 and TRBJ1-2, with 11 bases lining up with TRBD1. The CDR3 totals 16 residues. Germline lookup yields CDR1 LNHNV and CDR2 YYDKDF (reference sequence). V lost 6 bases to trimming and J lost 1 base; unmatched junction nucleotides: 7. In DNA form, the CDR3 reads TGTGCCACCAGGGACAGGGGGCGGTCGAATAACTATGGCTACACCTTC. This codes for CATRDRGRSNNYGYTF.

Here the CDR3 DNA reads TGTGCCAGCAGATCTGACGGACAGGTCTACGAGCAGTACTTC. It codes for CASRSDGQVYEQYF. This sequence joins TRBV7-9 and TRBJ2-7, with 7 bases aligning to TRBD1. This CDR3 contains 14 residues. CDR1 is SEHNR, CDR2 FQNEAQ, per germline (reference sequence). The J segment lost 3 bases and the V segment lost 6 bases, leaving 8 bases of the junction unmatched.

The sample holds a few counts of this clone. The V call is TRBV5-1, the J call TRBJ2-2; the match to TRBD2 covers 13 bases. The CDR3 contains 20 residues. After removal of 9 bases from V and 7 bases from J, the junction contained 24 bases not matched to a gene. CDR1 is SGHRS, CDR2 YFSETQ, per germline. DNA of the CDR3: TGCGCCATTCCCCCGAGGGTATGGAAACTAGCGGGGGGGCTAAGCGGGGAGCTGTTTTTT. This translates into CAIPPRVWKLAGGLSGELFF.

V gene TRBV5-6 combines with J gene TRBJ2-7; TRBD2 matches at 8 bases. The V and J ends lost 0 bases and 2 bases, in that order; junction bases with no gene match: 7. Germline CDR1 SGHDT, CDR2 YYEEEE. The CDR3 is 16 amino acids. The CDR3 spells CASSLGGSGTPYEQYF. As DNA, the CDR3 is TGTGCCAGCAGCTTGGGGGGTAGCGGGACCCCCTACGAGCAGTACTTC.

The chain carries TRBV9 and TRBJ2-2; D remains ambiguous. V was clipped by 4 bases and J by 1 base, with 5 bases between them. Per germline, CDR1 SGDLS and CDR2 YYNGEE. There are 13 residues in the CDR3. The CDR3 region has the DNA TGTGCCAGCAGCCCCCAGAACACCGGGGAGCTGTTTTTT. It encodes CASSPQNTGELFF.

The chain couples TRBV10-3 to TRBJ1-2; 10 bases align to TRBD1. This CDR3 has 13 amino acids. Per the germline V gene, CDR1 is ENHRY and CDR2 is SYGVKD. Trimming removed 5 bases from V and 8 bases from J; junction bases left unmatched: 5. DNA of the CDR3: TGTGCCATCAGTATGGACAGGGGGAGCGGCTACACCTTC. It yields the protein CAISMDRGSGYTF.